This record concerns one T cell receptor (beta chain) sequence. Libraries were UMI-labeled 5' RACE TRB cDNA. With the 5' RACE reads reprocessed, TCRdb shows one record per CDR3 protein and no DNA. The table lists some 8,300 distinct CDR3 sequences. Germline V gene lookup returns CDR1 SQVTM and CDR2 ANQGSEA. This CDR3 is built from 15 residues. These data come from a study of CXCR3-negative and CXCR3-positive naive CD8 T cells. Cells classed as naive CD8+ T cells were CD45RO-CCR7+CD27+CD95-. This receptor was taken from a human donor in good health. Some clones in this sample may be carry-over from other donors' samples. Sequenced sample: naive CXCR3- CD8+ T cells from blood. Documented subset: CD45RO-CCR7+CD27+CD95- naive CD8+ T cells lacking CXCR3 (TNR3-). J is TRBJ1-1 and V is TRBV29-1. CDR3 loop: CSVEDQRLMNTEAFF.